This TCR beta chain was identified during a study of cytomegalovirus exposure and HLA in healthy donors. Study at large: An early release of data contained around 80 million unique TCRs, which came from HLA-typed donors.

This clone was observed once. The antigen is undetermined. Study findings and constraints: A prior analysis recorded that most TCR beta V segments were productive about 87% or about 30% of the time.

The PCR made use of 60 Vbeta and 13 Jbeta primers. Assay: immunoSEQ multiplex PCR; the TCRdb copy retains only in-frame clones and omits some. The sample shows roughly 100,000 clones, around four fifths of them seen only once. This sequence was found in a woman aged 40 to 50 in good health and CMV-seronegative. What was sequenced was PBMCs.

The CDR3 bases are TGTGCCAGCAGCTTGCCTAGCGGGGGGGCAGATACGCAGTATTTT. It translates to CASSLPSGGADTQYF. V gene TRBV7-3 combines with J gene TRBJ2-3; TRBD2 aligns across 12 bases. The CDR3 has 15 residues. Germline V gene lookup returns CDR1 SGHTA and CDR2 FQGTGA. Trimming took 3 bases from V and 4 from J; bases not matched to a gene: 2.